The source of this T cell receptor (beta chain) is a study of T cell responses to AZD1222 COVID-19 vaccine. Note on this clone: Antigen: not known.

The CDR3 length is 12 residues. The ends were cut back, 5 bases at V and 8 bases at J, with 12 bases in the middle. Germline CDR1 SEHNR, CDR2 FQNEAQ (reference sequence). Notes on the study in general: The number of AZD1222 recipients seropositive at baseline was only six. Donors were largely white British and mainly female; clonal diversity was possibly underestimated.

Clones were read by immunoSEQ multiplex PCR, and TCRdb kept only the in-frame ones, dropping some. The data hold around 58,000 clones, with under 90% observed a single time. The receptor's source is an adult in good health. The material was peripheral blood, obtained on day 0 of AZD1222 vaccination. The rearrangement links TRBV7-9 to TRBJ1-2, with D tentatively TRBD1 (5 bases). The DNA of the CDR3 is TGTGCCAGCAGCCCGTCCTGGGACGGCTACACCTTC. Protein: CASSPSWDGYTF. Combining the CDR3 with reference TRBV7-9 and TRBJ1-2 gives the whole variable domain DTGVSQNPRHKITKRGQNVTFRCDPISEHNRLYWYRQTLGQGPEFLTYFQNEAQLEKSRLLSDRFSAERPKGSFSTLEIQRTEQGDSAMYLCASSPSWDGYTFGSGTRLTVV.